This T cell receptor beta chain is from a study of blood T cell repertoires in COVID-19. With V trimmed by 5 bases and J by 1 base, 6 bases remained unmatched. This CDR3 is 16 amino acids long. Germline CDR1 SGHVS, CDR2 FNYEAQ. The protocol was immunoSEQ multiplex PCR, while the TCRdb copy is restricted to in-frame clones and leaves out a portion. The sample records about 220,000 clones, roughly 85% being singletons. This clone has a handful of counts. The chain has TRBV7-6 and TRBJ2-2, with 8 positions matching TRBD1. The TCR originated in a woman aged 70 to 79 with COVID-19, enrolled during active disease. Sequenced input: peripheral blood. CDR3 residues: CASSPRTGLNTGELFF. As DNA, the CDR3 is TGTGCCAGCAGCCCAAGGACAGGGCTGAACACCGGGGAGCTGTTTTTT.